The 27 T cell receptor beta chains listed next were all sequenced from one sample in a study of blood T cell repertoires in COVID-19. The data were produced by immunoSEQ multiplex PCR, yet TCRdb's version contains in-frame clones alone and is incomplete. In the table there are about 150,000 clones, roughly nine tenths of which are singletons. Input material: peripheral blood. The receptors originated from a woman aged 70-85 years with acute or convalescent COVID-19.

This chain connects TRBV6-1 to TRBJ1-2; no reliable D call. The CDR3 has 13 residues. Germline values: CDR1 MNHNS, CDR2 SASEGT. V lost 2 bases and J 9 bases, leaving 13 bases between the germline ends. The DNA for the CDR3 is TGTGCCAGCAGTGAACAGGCTCATAGGAGCTACACCTTC. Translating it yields CASSEQAHRSYTF.

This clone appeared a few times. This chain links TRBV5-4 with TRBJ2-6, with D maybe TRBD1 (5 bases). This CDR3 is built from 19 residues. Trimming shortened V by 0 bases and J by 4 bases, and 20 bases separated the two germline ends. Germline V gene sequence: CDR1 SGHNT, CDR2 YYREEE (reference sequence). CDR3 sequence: CASSLVGQGLRTGANVLTF. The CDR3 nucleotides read TGTGCCAGCAGCTTGGTGGGGCAGGGTCTTAGGACCGGGGCCAACGTCCTGACTTTC.

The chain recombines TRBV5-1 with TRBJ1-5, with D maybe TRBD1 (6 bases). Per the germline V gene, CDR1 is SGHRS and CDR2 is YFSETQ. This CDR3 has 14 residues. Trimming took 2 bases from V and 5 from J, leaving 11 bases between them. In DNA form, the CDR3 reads TGCGCCAGCAGCTTACAGGGTCCGCATCAGCCCCAGCATTTT. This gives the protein CASSLQGPHQPQHF.

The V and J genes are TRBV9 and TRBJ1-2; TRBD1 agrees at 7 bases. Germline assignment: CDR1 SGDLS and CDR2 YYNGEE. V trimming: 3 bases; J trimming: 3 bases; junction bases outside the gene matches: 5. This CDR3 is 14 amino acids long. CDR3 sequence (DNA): TGTGCCAGCAGCGGAAGGGGGCCCTACTATGGCTACACCTTC. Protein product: CASSGRGPYYGYTF.

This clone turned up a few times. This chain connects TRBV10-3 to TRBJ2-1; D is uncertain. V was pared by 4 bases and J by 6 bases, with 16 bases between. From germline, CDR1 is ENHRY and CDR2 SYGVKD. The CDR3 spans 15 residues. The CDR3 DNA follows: TGTGCCATCAGTGTAGTTCAGGTCAAGACCAATGAGCAGTTCTTC. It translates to CAISVVQVKTNEQFF.

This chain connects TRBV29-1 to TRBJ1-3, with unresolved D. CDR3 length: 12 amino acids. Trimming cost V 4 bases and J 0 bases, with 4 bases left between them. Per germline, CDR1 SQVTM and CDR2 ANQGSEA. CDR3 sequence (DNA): TGCAGCGTTGCAAACTCTGGAAACACCATATATTTT. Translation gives CSVANSGNTIYF. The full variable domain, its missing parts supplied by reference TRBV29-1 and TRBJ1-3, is SAVISQKPSRDICQRGTSLTIQCQVDSQVTMMFWYRQQPGQSLTLIATANQGSEATYESGFVIDKFPISRPNLTFSTLTVSNMSPEDSSIYLCSVANSGNTIYFGEGSWLTVV.

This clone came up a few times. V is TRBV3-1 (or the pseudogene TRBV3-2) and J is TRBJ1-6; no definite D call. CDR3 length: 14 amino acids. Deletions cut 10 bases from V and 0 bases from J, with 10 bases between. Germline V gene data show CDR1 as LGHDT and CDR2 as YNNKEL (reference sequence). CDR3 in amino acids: CATSGSSYNSPLHF. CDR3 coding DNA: TGTGCCACCTCGGGGAGCTCCTATAATTCACCCCTCCACTTT.

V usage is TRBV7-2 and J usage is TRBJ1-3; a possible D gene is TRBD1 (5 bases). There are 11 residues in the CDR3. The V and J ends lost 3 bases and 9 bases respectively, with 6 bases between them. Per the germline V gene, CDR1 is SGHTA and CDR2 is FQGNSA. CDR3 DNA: TGTGCCAGCAGCTTCGGGGGCACCATATATTTT. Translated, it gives CASSFGGTIYF.

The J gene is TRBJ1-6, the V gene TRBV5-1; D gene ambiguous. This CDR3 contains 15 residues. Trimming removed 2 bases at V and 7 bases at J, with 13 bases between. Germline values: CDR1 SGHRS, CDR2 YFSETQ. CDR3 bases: TGCGCCAGCAGCTTTGAGGGCGGTGCCAATTCACCCCTCCACTTT. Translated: CASSFEGGANSPLHF.

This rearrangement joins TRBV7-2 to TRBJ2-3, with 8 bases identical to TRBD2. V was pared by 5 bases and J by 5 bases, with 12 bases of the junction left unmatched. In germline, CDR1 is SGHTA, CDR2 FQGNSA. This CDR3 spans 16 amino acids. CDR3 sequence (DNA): TGTGCCAGCAGCCCCATAGCGGGGCGCGGCGGAGATACGCAGTATTTT. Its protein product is CASSPIAGRGGDTQYF.

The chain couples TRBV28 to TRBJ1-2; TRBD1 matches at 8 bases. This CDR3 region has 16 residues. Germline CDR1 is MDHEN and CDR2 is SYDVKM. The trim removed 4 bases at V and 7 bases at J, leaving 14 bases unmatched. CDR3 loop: CASSSSGTGLLGGYTF. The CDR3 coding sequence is TGTGCCAGCAGTTCTTCCGGGACAGGCTTGTTAGGTGGCTACACCTTC.

As DNA, the CDR3 is TGTGCCAGCAGCGTATCGCCCACCGCTAGCGGGGGGTCCGGGGAGCTGTTTTTT. Translated: CASSVSPTASGGSGELFF. The chain is built from TRBV9 and TRBJ2-2; 11 nucleotides line up with TRBD2. CDR3 length: 18 amino acids. Germline V gene lookup returns CDR1 SGDLS and CDR2 YYNGEE. Unmatched junction bases numbered 11, after V lost 1 base and J lost 6 bases.

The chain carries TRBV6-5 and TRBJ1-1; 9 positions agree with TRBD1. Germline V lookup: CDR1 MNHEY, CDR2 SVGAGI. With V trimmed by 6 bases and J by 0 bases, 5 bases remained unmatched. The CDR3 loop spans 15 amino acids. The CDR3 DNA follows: TGTGCCAGCAGAGACGGGACAGGGTTGAACACTGAAGCTTTCTTT. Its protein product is CASRDGTGLNTEAFF.

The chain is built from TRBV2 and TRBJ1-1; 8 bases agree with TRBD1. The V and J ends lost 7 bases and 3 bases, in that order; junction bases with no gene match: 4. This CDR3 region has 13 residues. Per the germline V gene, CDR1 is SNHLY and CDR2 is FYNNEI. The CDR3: CASTNRGDTEAFF. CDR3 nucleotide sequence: TGTGCCAGCACCAACAGGGGGGACACTGAAGCTTTCTTT.

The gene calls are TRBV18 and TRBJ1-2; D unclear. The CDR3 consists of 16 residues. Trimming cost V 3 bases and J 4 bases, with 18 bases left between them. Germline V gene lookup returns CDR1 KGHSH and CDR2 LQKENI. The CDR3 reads CASSPKDDGGLYGYTF. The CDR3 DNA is TGTGCCAGCTCACCCAAAGACGACGGAGGCCTCTATGGCTACACCTTC.

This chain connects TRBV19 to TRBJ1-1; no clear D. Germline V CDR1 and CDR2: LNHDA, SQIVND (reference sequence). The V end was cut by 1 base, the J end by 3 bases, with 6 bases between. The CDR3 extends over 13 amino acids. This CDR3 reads CASSIGEDTEAFF. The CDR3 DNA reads TGTGCCAGTAGTATAGGGGAGGACACTGAAGCTTTCTTT.

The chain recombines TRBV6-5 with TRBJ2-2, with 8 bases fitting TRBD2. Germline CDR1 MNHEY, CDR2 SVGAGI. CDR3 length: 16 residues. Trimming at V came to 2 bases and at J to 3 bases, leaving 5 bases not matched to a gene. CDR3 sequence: CASSYEAGAHTGELFF. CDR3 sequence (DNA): TGTGCCAGCAGTTACGAAGCGGGGGCCCACACCGGGGAGCTGTTTTTT.

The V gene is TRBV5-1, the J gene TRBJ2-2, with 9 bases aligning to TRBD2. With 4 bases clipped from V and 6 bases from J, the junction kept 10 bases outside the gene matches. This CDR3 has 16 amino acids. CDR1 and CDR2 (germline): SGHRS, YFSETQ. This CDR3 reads CASSPPVLAGSGELFF. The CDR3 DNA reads TGCGCCAGCAGCCCTCCGGTACTAGCGGGTTCCGGGGAGCTGTTTTTT.

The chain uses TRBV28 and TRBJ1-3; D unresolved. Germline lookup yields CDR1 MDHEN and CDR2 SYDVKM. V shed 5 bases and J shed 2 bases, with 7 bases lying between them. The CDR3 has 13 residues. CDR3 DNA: TGTGCCAGCAGTGTCGCAGCTGGAAACACCATATATTTT. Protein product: CASSVAAGNTIYF.

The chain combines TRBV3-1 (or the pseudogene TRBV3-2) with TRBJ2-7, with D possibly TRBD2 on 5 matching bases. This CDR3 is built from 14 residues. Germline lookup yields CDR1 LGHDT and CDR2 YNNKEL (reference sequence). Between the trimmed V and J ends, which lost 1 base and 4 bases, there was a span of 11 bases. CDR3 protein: CASSQGPLVYEQYF. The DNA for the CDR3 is TGTGCCAGCAGCCAAGGGCCACTAGTTTACGAGCAGTACTTC.

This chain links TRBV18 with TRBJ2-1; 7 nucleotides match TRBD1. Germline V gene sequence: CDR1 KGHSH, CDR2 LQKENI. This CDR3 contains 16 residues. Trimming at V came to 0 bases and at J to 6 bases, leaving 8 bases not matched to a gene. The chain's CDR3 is CASSPPAGSGGNEQFF. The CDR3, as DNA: TGTGCCAGCTCACCACCGGCCGGGTCAGGGGGCAATGAGCAGTTCTTC.

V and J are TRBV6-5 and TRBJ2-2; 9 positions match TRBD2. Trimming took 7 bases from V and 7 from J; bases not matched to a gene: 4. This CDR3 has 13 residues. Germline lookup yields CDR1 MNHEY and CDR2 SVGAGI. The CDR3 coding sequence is TGTGCCAGCACTAGCGGGGCTAGCGGGGAGCTGTTTTTT. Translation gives CASTSGASGELFF.

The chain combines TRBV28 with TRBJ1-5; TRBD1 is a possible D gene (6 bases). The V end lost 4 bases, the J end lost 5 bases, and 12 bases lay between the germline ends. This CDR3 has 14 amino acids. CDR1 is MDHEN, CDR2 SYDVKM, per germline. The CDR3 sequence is CASSSGTFHQPQHF. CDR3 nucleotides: TGTGCCAGCAGTTCAGGGACATTTCATCAGCCCCAGCATTTT. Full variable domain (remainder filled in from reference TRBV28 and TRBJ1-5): DVKVTQSSRYLVKRTGEKVFLECVQDMDHENMFWYRQDPGLGLRLIYFSYDVKMKEKGDIPEGYSVSREKKERFSLILESASTNQTSMYLCASSSGTFHQPQHFGDGTRLSIL.

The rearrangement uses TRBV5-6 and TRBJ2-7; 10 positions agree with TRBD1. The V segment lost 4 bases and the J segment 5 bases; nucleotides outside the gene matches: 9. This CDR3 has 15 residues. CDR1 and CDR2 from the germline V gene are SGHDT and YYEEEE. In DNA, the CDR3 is TGTGCCAGCAGCCGGTTTGGGACAGGGGCCAACGAGCAGTACTTC. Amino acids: CASSRFGTGANEQYF.

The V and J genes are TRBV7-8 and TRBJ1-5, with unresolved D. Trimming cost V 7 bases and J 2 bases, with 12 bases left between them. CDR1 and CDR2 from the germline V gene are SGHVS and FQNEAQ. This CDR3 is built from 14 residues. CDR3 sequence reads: CASNFAAGNQPQHF. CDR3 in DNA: TGTGCCAGCAACTTTGCGGCAGGCAATCAGCCCCAGCATTTT. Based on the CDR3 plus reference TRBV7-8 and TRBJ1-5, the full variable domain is GAGVSQSPRYKVAKRGQDVALRCDPISGHVSLFWYQQALGQGPEFLTYFQNEAQLDKSGLPSDRFFAERPEGSVSTLKIQRTQQEDSAVYLCASNFAAGNQPQHFGDGTRLSIL.

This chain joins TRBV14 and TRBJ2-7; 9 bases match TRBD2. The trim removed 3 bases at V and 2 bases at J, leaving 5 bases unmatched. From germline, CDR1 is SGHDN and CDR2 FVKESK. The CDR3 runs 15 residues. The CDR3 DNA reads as TGTGCCAGCAGCCAGGGCGCGGGGGGGCCCTACGAGCAGTACTTC. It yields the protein CASSQGAGGPYEQYF.

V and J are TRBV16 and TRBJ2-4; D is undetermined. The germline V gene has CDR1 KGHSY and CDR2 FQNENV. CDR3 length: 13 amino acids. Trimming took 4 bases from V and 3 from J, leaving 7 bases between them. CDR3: CASSLNFKNIQYF. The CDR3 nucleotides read TGTGCCAGCAGCCTAAACTTCAAAAACATTCAGTACTTC.